The clone carrying this T cell receptor beta chain was counted between two and nine times. Its antigen is currently unknown. The sample originates from a study of response to subunit inactivated influenza vaccine. The CDR3 is 15 amino acids. Germline values: CDR1 ENHRY, CDR2 SYGVKD. V was pared by 0 bases and J by 0 bases, with 8 bases between. TCRdb reprocessed the RT-PCR reads with MiXCR, giving one entry per CDR3 protein. The sample yields fewer than 650,000 distinct CDR3 sequences, over 10% seen once. Study-wide results and caveats: Seasonal influenza vaccination, on each occasion, was suggested by the authors to recruit few new T cells.

This chain joins TRBV10-3 and TRBJ1-2, with no clear D. The source is a man aged 50 to 59 who received an inactivated influenza vaccine. The starting material was PBMCs from blood, obtained around seven weeks after vaccination. CDR3 in amino acids: CAISESGLANYGYTF. In DNA, the CDR3 is TGTGCCATCAGTGAGTCTGGACTGGCTAACTATGGCTACACCTTC.